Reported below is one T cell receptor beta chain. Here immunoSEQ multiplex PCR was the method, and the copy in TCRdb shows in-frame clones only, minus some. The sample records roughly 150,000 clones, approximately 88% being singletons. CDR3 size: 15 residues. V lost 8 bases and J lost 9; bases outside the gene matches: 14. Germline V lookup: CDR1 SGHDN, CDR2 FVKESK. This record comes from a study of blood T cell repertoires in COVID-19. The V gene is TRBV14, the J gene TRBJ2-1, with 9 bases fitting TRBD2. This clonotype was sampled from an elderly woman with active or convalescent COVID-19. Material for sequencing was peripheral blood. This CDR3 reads CASSLPGTSPTEQFF. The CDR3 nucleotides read TGTGCCAGCTCCCTTCCCGGGACTAGCCCTACTGAGCAGTTCTTC.